A selection of T cell receptor beta chains follows, all from one sample in a study of memory CD4+ T cells and cytomegalovirus serostatus. Libraries were prepared by immunoSEQ multiplex PCR; TCRdb keeps only in-frame clonotypes and omits some of them. The sample shows about 46,000 clones, under 80% of them seen only once. The specimen sequenced was memory CD4+ T cells from blood. The receptors were gathered from an adult in good health and CMV-seronegative. CDR3s include the opening cysteine and the closing phenylalanine or tryptophan. Fields, in order: D gene, J gene, CDR3 length, V gene, clone size, CDR3 DNA, CDR3 protein. The D gene is left open where the match is weak. The size entry is marked missing in some rows and otherwise reads once, few, many or a size class.

NA TRBJ1-6 14 TRBV27 few TGTGCCAGCAGTCCAAGAGACAGCTATTCACCCCTCCACTTT CASSPRDSYSPLHF
TRBD1 TRBJ2-5 15 TRBV29-1 NA TGCAGCGTATCCCGGGCGGGACAGGGCGGGGAGACCCAGTACTTC CSVSRAGQGGETQYF
TRBD1 TRBJ1-1 15 TRBV6-1 NA TGTGCCAGCAGGGAGAGACAGGGGGTGAACACTGAAGCTTTCTTT CASRERQGVNTEAFF
TRBD2 TRBJ2-2 17 TRBV4-1 NA TGCGCCAGCAGTTCCCCTCGGGAGGCCTTATTGACCGGGGAGCTGTTTTTT CASSSPREALLTGELFF
TRBD1 TRBJ1-4 14 TRBV6-6 NA TGTGCCAGCAGTCCGGGACAGGGATTTGAAAAACTGTTTTTT CASSPGQGFEKLFF
NA TRBJ1-3 17 TRBV7-2 once TGTGCCAGCAGCTTAGATAGGACAGTCCACTCTGGAAACACCATATATTTT CASSLDRTVHSGNTIYF
NA TRBJ1-3 15 TRBV4-2 NA TGTGCCAGCAGCCAAGATCCCCAGGGGAGGAACACCATATATTTT CASSQDPQGRNTIYF
NA TRBJ2-2 15 TRBV7-2 NA TGTGCCAGCAGCCCCCGGGTCCTAAACACCGGGGAGCTGTTTTTT CASSPRVLNTGELFF
NA TRBJ1-1 13 TRBV19 NA TGTGCCATTCTTACAGGGTACCCTCTTGGGGCTTTCTTT CAILTGYPLGAFF
NA TRBJ1-6 14 TRBV21-1 NA TGTGCCAGCAGCACCGGACAGGGAGTGGCACCCCTCCACTTT CASSTGQGVAPLHF
NA TRBJ1-5 16 TRBV28 NA TGTGCCAGCAGTTTAGGGGGGATGAATAGCAATCAGCCCCAGCATTTT CASSLGGMNSNQPQHF
NA TRBJ2-1 16 TRBV30 NA TGTGCCTGGAGTGTAGGAGGACTTAGCTCCTACAATGAGCAGTTCTTC CAWSVGGLSSYNEQFF
NA TRBJ1-1 12 TRBV2 few TGTGCCAGTAGGCTGGTAGGAACTGAAGCTTTCTTT CASRLVGTEAFF
NA TRBJ2-7 13 TRBV18 NA TGTGCCAGCTCTCAACAGGTGGGCTACGAGCAGTACTTC CASSQQVGYEQYF
NA TRBJ1-1 14 TRBV2 few TGTGCCAGCAGCCAACGGAGTTTGAACACTGAAGCTTTCTTT CASSQRSLNTEAFF
TRBD1 TRBJ1-2 15 TRBV19 NA TGTGCCAGTAGTATCGAGACAGGGAATAACTATGGCTACACCTTC CASSIETGNNYGYTF
TRBD1 TRBJ1-6 15 TRBV27 few TGTGCCAGCAGACCGGCAGGGGGCTCTAATTCACCCCTCCACTTT CASRPAGGSNSPLHF
NA TRBJ1-2 12 TRBV6-1 NA TGTGCCAGCAGTACGGGTTACTATGGCTACACCTTC CASSTGYYGYTF
TRBD1 TRBJ1-3 21 TRBV4-2 NA TGTGCCAGCAGCCAAGAGGTACATGGACAGGGGCGTCTAAGCTCTGGAAACACCATATATTTT CASSQEVHGQGRLSSGNTIYF
NA TRBJ2-1 14 TRBV19 NA TGTGCCAGTAGTATAAGGACAGTTACCAATGAGCAGTTCTTC CASSIRTVTNEQFF
NA TRBJ1-1 16 TRBV18 few TGTGCCAGCTCACCGTCGTTACAGGGCCGCGTAACTGAAGCTTTCTTT CASSPSLQGRVTEAFF
NA TRBJ2-5 14 TRBV7-6 few TGTGCCAGCAGCTTAGTAGGCCTAGCGGAGACCCAGTACTTC CASSLVGLAETQYF
NA TRBJ2-7 12 TRBV5-3 NA TGTGCCAGAAGCTTGGCCAGGTACGAGCAGTACTTC CARSLARYEQYF
TRBD2 TRBJ2-5 14 TRBV30 NA TGTGCCTGGAGTTTTAGCGGGGGAGGAGAGACCCAGTACTTC CAWSFSGGGETQYF
TRBD1 TRBJ1-2 16 TRBV5-6 NA TGTGCCAGCAGCCCCGGGACAGGGGGCGCTGACTATGGCTACACCTTC CASSPGTGGADYGYTF
TRBD1 TRBJ2-3 15 TRBV6-1 NA TGTGCCAGCAGTGGACAGGGTTCTAGCACAGATACGCAGTATTTT CASSGQGSSTDTQYF
NA TRBJ1-1 14 TRBV6-1 NA TGTGCCAGCAGTGTTGACAGAGTCGACACTGAAGCTTTCTTT CASSVDRVDTEAFF
NA TRBJ2-2 15 TRBV7-3 NA TGTGCCAGCAGCTTAAGGGGGGCTGACACCGGGGAGCTGTTTTTT CASSLRGADTGELFF
NA TRBJ1-1 16 TRBV5-6 NA TGTGCCAGCAGCTTGGCCGGGACCGAGAAGGGGACTGAAGCTTTCTTT CASSLAGTEKGTEAFF
TRBD1 TRBJ1-2 14 TRBV4-1 NA TGCGCCAGCAGCAAGGGGGACAGAGACTATGGCTACACCTTC CASSKGDRDYGYTF
TRBD1 TRBJ1-2 20 TRBV14 NA TGTGCCAGCAGCCAAGATTTGGGGGAGGATCCGGGACAGGCTTATTATGGCTACACCTTC CASSQDLGEDPGQAYYGYTF
TRBD2 TRBJ2-1 11 TRBV2 NA TGTGCCAGCATGGTACTAGCGGGGACGGTCTTC CASMVLAGTVF
TRBD2 TRBJ2-1 13 TRBV7-2 NA TGTGCCAGCAGATTACTAGCGAGAGATGAGCAGTTCTTC CASRLLARDEQFF
NA TRBJ1-1 15 TRBV14 NA TGTGCCAGCAGCCAAGATGGGACATCAGGGTCTCGGGCTTTCTTT CASSQDGTSGSRAFF
TRBD1 TRBJ2-2 16 TRBV7-8 NA TGTGCCAGCAGCTTAACGGACAGGGGGAACACCGGGGAGCTGTTTTTT CASSLTDRGNTGELFF
TRBD1 TRBJ2-1 15 TRBV10-3 NA TGTGCCATCAGCGTCTCAGGGACAGGGAACGATGAGCAGTTCTTC CAISVSGTGNDEQFF
NA TRBJ2-7 13 TRBV6-4 NA TGTGCCAGGGCCGGACCGGTAACCTACGAGCAGTACTTC CARAGPVTYEQYF
NA TRBJ1-1 15 TRBV30 NA TGTGCCTGGAGTGTAAACAGGGTTCGGAACACTGAAGCTTTCTTT CAWSVNRVRNTEAFF
NA TRBJ1-1 15 TRBV19 NA TGTGCCAGTATCACGATCAGACCCATGAACACTGAAGCTTTCTTT CASITIRPMNTEAFF
TRBD1 TRBJ1-1 16 TRBV6-5 NA TGTGCCAGCAGTTACTATATACAGGGGGCGGTCGCTGAAGCTTTCTTT CASSYYIQGAVAEAFF
NA TRBJ2-7 16 TRBV11-2 NA TGTGCCAGCAGCCCGATAGCCCGCCGAGGGGACTACGAGCAGTACTTC CASSPIARRGDYEQYF
TRBD1 TRBJ2-7 15 TRBV6-6 NA TGTGCCAGCAGCTTAGGACAGGTCACCTTCTACGAGCAGTACTTC CASSLGQVTFYEQYF
TRBD2 TRBJ2-1 16 TRBV9 NA TGTGCCAGCAGCGTAGGTCGACTAGCGGGGGACAATGAGCAGTTCTTC CASSVGRLAGDNEQFF
TRBD2 TRBJ2-1 16 TRBV7-2 NA TGTGCCAGCAGCTTAGTGTCTAGCGGGGGGGCCTTTGAGCAGTTCTTC CASSLVSSGGAFEQFF
TRBD1 TRBJ1-2 15 TRBV7-2 NA TGTGCCAGCAGCTTGATACAGGGGGCGGGCTATGGCTACACCTTC CASSLIQGAGYGYTF
NA TRBJ1-1 11 TRBV19 few TGTGCCAGTACCTCAAACACCGCGGCTTTCTTT CASTSNTAAFF
NA TRBJ1-2 12 TRBV30 NA TGTGCCTGGAGTCCCGAAGCTAATGGCTACACCTTC CAWSPEANGYTF
TRBD1 TRBJ1-5 19 TRBV9 once TGTGCCAGCAGCGTAGGAGTAGTAGGGGACAGGCACAACAATCAGCCCCAGCATTTT CASSVGVVGDRHNNQPQHF
NA TRBJ1-2 16 TRBV28 NA TGTGCCAGCAGTTTAAGAGTGACAGAGCTGCTAGGGGGCTACACCTTC CASSLRVTELLGGYTF
TRBD2 TRBJ2-7 16 TRBV4-3 NA TGCGCCAGCAGCCAACATCTAGCGGGGGACTCCTACGAGCAGTACTTC CASSQHLAGDSYEQYF
NA TRBJ2-2 14 TRBV5-1 NA TGCGCCAGCGGGGATGGTGCGAACACCGGGGAGCTGTTTTTT CASGDGANTGELFF
NA TRBJ1-6 17 TRBV7-8 few TGTGCCAGCACCTCTGTTTGGGGGGGAAGTGGTAATTCACCCCTCCACTTT CASTSVWGGSGNSPLHF
TRBD1 TRBJ2-5 15 TRBV12-5 NA TGTGCTAGTGCCCGCGACAGGGGTAGCCAAGAGACCCAGTACTTC CASARDRGSQETQYF